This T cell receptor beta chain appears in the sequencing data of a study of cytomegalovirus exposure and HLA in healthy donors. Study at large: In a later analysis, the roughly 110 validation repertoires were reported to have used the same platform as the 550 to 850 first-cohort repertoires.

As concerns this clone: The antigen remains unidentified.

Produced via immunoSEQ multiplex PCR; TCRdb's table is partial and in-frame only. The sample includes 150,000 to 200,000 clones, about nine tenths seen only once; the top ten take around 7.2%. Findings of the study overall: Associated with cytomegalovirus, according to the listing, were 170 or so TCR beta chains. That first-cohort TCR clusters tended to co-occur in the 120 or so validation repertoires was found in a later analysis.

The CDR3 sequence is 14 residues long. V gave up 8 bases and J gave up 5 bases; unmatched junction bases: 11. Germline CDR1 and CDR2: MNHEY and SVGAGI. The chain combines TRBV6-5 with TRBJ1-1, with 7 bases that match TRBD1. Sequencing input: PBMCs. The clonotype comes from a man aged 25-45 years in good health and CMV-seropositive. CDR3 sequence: CASVLQGRATEAFF. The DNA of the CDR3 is TGTGCCAGCGTGTTACAGGGGCGCGCGACTGAAGCTTTCTTT.